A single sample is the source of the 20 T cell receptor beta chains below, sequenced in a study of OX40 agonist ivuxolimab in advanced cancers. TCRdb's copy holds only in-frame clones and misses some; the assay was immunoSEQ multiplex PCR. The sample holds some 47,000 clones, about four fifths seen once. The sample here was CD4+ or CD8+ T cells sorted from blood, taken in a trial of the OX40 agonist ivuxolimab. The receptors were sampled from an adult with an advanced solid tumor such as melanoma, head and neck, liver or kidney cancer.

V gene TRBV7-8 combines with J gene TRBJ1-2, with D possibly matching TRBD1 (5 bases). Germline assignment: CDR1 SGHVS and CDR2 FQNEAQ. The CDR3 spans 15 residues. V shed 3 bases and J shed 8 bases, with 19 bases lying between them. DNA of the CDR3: TGTGCCAGCAGCTTCCGAACACGGGGGATGAACGGCTACACCTTC. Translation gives CASSFRTRGMNGYTF.

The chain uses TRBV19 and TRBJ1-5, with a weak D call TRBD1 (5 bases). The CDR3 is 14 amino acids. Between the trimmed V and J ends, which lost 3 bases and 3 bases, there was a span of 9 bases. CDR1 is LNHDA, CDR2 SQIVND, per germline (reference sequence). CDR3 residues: CASSMRDYNQPQHF. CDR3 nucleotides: TGTGCCAGTAGTATGAGGGACTACAATCAGCCCCAGCATTTT.

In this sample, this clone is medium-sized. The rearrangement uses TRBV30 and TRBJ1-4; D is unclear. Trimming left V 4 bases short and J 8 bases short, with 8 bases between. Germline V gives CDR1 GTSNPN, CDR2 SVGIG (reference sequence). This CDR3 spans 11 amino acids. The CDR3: CAWTNGEKLFF. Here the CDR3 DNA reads TGTGCCTGGACGAATGGAGAAAAACTGTTTTTT.

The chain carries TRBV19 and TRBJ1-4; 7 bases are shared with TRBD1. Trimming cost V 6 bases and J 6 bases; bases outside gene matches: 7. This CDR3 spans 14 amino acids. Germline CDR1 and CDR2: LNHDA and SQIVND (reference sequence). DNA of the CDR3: TGTGCCAGTAGACAGGCAGGGGGTGATGAAAAACTGTTTTTT. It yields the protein CASRQAGGDEKLFF.

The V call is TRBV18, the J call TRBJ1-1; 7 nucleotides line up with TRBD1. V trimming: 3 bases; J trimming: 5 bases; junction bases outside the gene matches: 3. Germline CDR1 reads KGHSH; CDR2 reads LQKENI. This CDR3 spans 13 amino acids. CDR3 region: CASSPQGVTEAFF. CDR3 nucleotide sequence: TGTGCCAGCTCACCTCAGGGGGTTACTGAAGCTTTCTTT.

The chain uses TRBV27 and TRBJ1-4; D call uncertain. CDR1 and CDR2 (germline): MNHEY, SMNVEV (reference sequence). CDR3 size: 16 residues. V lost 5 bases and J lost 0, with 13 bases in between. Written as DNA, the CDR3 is TGTGCCAGCAGTAGGTCCTGGAGGGCAACTAATGAAAAACTGTTTTTT. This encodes CASSRSWRATNEKLFF.

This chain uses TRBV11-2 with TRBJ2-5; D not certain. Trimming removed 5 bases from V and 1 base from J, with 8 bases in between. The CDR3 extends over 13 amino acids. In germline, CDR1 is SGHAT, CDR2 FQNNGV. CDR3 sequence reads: CASSPGLQETQYF. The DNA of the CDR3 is TGTGCCAGCAGCCCGGGCCTCCAAGAGACCCAGTACTTC.

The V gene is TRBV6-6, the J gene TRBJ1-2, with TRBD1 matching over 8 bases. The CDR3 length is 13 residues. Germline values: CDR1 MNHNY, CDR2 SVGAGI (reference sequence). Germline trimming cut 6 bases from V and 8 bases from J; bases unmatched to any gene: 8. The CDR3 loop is CASSPTGEMGYTF. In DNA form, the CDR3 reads TGTGCCAGCAGCCCGACAGGGGAGATGGGCTACACCTTC.

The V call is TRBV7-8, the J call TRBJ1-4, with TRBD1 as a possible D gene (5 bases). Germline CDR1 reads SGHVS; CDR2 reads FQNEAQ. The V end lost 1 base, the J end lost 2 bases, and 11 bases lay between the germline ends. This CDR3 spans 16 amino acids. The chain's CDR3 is CASSLGGRRTNEKLFF. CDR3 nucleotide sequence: TGTGCCAGCAGCTTAGGGGGCCGGCGGACTAATGAAAAACTGTTTTTT.

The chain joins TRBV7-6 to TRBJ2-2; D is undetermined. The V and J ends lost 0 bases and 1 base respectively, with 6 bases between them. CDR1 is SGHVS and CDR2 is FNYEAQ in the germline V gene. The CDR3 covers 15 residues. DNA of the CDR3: TGTGCCAGCAGCTTAGCCCCCGAGAACACCGGGGAGCTGTTTTTT. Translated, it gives CASSLAPENTGELFF.

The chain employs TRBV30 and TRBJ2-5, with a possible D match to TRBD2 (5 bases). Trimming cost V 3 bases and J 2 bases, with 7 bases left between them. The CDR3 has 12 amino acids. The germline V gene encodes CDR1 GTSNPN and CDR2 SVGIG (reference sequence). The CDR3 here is CAWSRGQETQYF. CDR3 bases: TGTGCCTGGAGCCGGGGACAAGAGACCCAGTACTTC.

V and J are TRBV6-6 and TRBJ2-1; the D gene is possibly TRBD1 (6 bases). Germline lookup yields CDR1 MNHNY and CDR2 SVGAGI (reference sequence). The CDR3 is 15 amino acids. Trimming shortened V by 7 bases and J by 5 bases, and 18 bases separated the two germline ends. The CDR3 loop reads CASIATGDNHNEQFF. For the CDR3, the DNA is TGTGCCAGCATTGCGACAGGTGATAACCACAATGAGCAGTTCTTC.

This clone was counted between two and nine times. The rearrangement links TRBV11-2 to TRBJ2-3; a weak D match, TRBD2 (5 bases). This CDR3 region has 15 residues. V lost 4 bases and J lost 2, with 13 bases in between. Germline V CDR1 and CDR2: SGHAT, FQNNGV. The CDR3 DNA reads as TGTGCCAGCAGCTCACGGGGTTCCCTCACAGATACGCAGTATTTT. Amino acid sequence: CASSSRGSLTDTQYF.

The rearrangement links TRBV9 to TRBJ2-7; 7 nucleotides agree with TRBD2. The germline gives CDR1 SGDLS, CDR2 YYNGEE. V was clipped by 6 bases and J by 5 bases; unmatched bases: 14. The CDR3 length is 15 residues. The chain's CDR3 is CASIAPCLGGHEQYF. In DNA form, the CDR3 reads TGTGCCAGCATCGCACCGTGCCTGGGAGGGCACGAGCAGTACTTC.

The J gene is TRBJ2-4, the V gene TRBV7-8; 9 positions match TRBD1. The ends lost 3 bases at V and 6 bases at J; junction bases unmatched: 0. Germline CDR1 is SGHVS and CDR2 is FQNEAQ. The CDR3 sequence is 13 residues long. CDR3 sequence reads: CASSLGQGNIQYF. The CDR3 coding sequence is TGTGCCAGCAGCTTGGGACAGGGAAACATTCAGTACTTC.

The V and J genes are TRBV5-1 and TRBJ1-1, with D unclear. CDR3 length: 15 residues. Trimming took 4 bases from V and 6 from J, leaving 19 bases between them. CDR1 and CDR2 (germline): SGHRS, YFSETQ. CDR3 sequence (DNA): TGCGCCAGCAGCGATCACGGAGGCCGAGGCTCTGAAGCTTTCTTT. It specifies CASSDHGGRGSEAFF.

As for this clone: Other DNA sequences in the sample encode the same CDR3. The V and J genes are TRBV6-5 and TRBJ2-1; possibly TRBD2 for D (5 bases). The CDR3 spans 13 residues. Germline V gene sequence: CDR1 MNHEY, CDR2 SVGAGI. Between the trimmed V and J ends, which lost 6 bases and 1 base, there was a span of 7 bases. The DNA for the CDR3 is TGTGCCAGCAGGGGGAGTTCCTACAATGAGCAGTTCTTC. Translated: CASRGSSYNEQFF.

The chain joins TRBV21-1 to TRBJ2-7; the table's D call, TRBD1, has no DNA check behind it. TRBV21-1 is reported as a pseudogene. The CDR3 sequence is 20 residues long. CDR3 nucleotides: TGTGCCAGCAGCTCCAAGCGGGGACAGGGGAAGGCTAGCCAGTGCTACGAGCAGTACTTC. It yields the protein CASSSKRGQGKASQCYEQYF.

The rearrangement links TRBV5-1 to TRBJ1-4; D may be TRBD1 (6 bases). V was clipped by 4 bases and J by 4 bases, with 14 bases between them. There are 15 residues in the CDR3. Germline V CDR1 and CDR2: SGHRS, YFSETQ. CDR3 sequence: CASSELGQSNEKLFF. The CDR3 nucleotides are TGCGCCAGCAGCGAACTTGGACAGAGTAATGAAAAACTGTTTTTT.

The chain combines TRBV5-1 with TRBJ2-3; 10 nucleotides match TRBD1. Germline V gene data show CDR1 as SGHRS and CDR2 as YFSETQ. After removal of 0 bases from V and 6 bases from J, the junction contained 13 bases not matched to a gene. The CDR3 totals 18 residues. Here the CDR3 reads CASSLAETGDRGSDTQYF. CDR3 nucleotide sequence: TGCGCCAGCAGCTTGGCGGAGACGGGGGACAGGGGATCTGATACGCAGTATTTT.